This is a list of T cell receptor beta chains from one sample in a study of blood T cell repertoires in COVID-19. This table comes from immunoSEQ multiplex PCR, and its TCRdb copy is limited to in-frame clones, with some not included. In the table there are 250,000 or so clones, more than 85% of which are singletons. Sequencing was carried out using PBMCs or T cells enriched from blood (not recorded which). The receptor source for this set is a woman in her forties or fifties who had recovered from COVID-19. Each CDR3 is given with its conserved first and last residue. The order of the fields is CDR3 length, clone size, J gene, D gene, V gene, CDR3 DNA, CDR3 protein. D genes are given only for firm matches. Clone size is not always given. Where it is, it says once, few, many or a class for expanded clones.

16 | once | TRBJ2-1 | TRBD2 | TRBV3-1/TRBV3-2 | TGTGCCAGCAGCTACGCCGGGACTAGCGTATACAATGAGCAGTTCTTC | CASSYAGTSVYNEQFF
15 | few | TRBJ2-5 | . | TRBV5-6 | TGTGCCAGCAGCTTGAGGGGGACATTCATGGAGACCCAGTACTTC | CASSLRGTFMETQYF
13 | . | TRBJ1-3 | . | TRBV12-3/TRBV12-4 | TGTGCCAGTCGCGGAACCTCTGGAAACACCATATATTTT | CASRGTSGNTIYF
17 | . | TRBJ2-5 | TRBD1 | TRBV28 | TGTGCCAGCAGTAGACTAGGGGACAGGGGGCGGAGAGAGACCCAGTACTTC | CASSRLGDRGRRETQYF
13 | . | TRBJ1-1 | TRBD1 | TRBV3-1/TRBV3-2 | TGTGCCACTGCACAGGGGTTGAACACTGAAGCTTTCTTT | CATAQGLNTEAFF
15 | . | TRBJ2-2 | TRBD2 | TRBV28 | TGTGCCAGCAGCGCGGGAGGGCCGGGCACCGGGGAGCTGTTTTTT | CASSAGGPGTGELFF
12 | . | TRBJ1-1 | . | TRBV12-5 | TGTGCTAGTGGTTCTAGACGGAGTGAAGCTTTCTTT | CASGSRRSEAFF
12 | . | TRBJ2-1 | . | TRBV12-3/TRBV12-4 | TGTGCCAGCAGTTTTTTACAGAACACCCAGTTCTTC | CASSFLQNTQFF
16 | few | TRBJ2-2 | . | TRBV5-1 | TGCGCCAGCAGCCGGGACACCGGGCCGGGGACCGGGGAGCTGTTTTTT | CASSRDTGPGTGELFF
14 | . | TRBJ2-1 | TRBD2 | TRBV4-3 | TGCGCCAGCACGGCTAGCGGGAGGAGCGATGAGCAGTTCTTC | CASTASGRSDEQFF
13 | few | TRBJ1-2 | TRBD1 | TRBV12-3/TRBV12-4 | TGTGCCAGCAGTCCTACAGGGGACTATGGCTACACCTTC | CASSPTGDYGYTF
13 | . | TRBJ2-7 | . | TRBV11-2 | TGTGCCAGCAGCCCTCCACCGGGGGATGAGCAGTACTTC | CASSPPPGDEQYF
15 | . | TRBJ2-7 | . | TRBV18 | TGTGCCAGCTCACCACCGAGCAGGGGTTCCTACGAGCAGTACTTC | CASSPPSRGSYEQYF
11 | . | TRBJ2-2 | . | TRBV19 | TGTGCCAGTAAACTGGCGGAGGAGCTGTTTTTT | CASKLAEELFF
16 | . | TRBJ2-7 | . | TRBV19 | TGTGCCAGTAGTATTCGACAGACAGGACCAACCTACGAGCAGTACTTC | CASSIRQTGPTYEQYF
15 | once | TRBJ2-3 | TRBD1 | TRBV10-3 | TGTGCCATCAGTGACAGGACAGGGGCCACAGATACGCAGTATTTT | CAISDRTGATDTQYF
13 | . | TRBJ2-7 | TRBD2 | TRBV6-2/TRBV6-3 | TGTGCCAGCAGCCGGGGGGAGTCCTACGAGCAGTACTTC | CASSRGESYEQYF
14 | . | TRBJ2-5 | TRBD2 | TRBV2 | TGTGCCAGCAGTGCGGCTAGCGGGACGGAGACCCAGTACTTC | CASSAASGTETQYF
15 | few | TRBJ2-1 | TRBD2 | TRBV27 | TGTGCCAGCAGTTTTAGCGGGGCTACCTACAATGAGCAGTTCTTC | CASSFSGATYNEQFF
15 | . | TRBJ1-1 | . | TRBV5-1 | TGCGCCAGCAGCTTGGTTGCGGGGGCGAACACTGAAGCTTTCTTT | CASSLVAGANTEAFF
15 | . | TRBJ2-2 | TRBD1 | TRBV9 | TGTGCCAGCAGCGCTGGGGGACAGGGAACCGGGGAGCTGTTTTTT | CASSAGGQGTGELFF
14 | . | TRBJ2-1 | TRBD2 | TRBV10-2 | TGCGCCAGCAGTGGTCAGCGGGAACACAATGAGCAGTTCTTC | CASSGQREHNEQFF
12 | . | TRBJ2-1 | . | TRBV29-1 | TGCAGCGTTGAAGGTCTCTACAATGAGCAGTTCTTC | CSVEGLYNEQFF
13 | few | TRBJ1-1 | TRBD1 | TRBV18 | TGTGCCAGCTCACCTGGGACAGACACTGAAGCTTTCTTT | CASSPGTDTEAFF
16 | . | TRBJ1-4 | TRBD1 | TRBV5-8 | TGTGCCAGCAGCCACGGGACAGGGGAGCCTAATGAAAAACTGTTTTTT | CASSHGTGEPNEKLFF
15 | few | TRBJ1-6 | . | TRBV6-2/TRBV6-3 | TGTGCCAGCAGTTACTCTCGGGGAAGGGGGTCACCCCTCCACTTT | CASSYSRGRGSPLHF
14 | . | TRBJ1-5 | . | TRBV28 | TGTGCCAGCAGCCGGGGTAAGGGCAATCAGCCCCAGCATTTT | CASSRGKGNQPQHF
16 | . | TRBJ1-6 | TRBD1 | TRBV4-2 | TGTGCCAGCAGCCAACAAACCGGGACAGGGGATTCACCCCTCCACTTT | CASSQQTGTGDSPLHF
16 | . | TRBJ2-3 | TRBD2 | TRBV11-3 | TGTGCCAGCAGCTTAACCGGTCTAGCGGGAGAAAATACGCAGTATTTT | CASSLTGLAGENTQYF
15 | . | TRBJ2-5 | . | TRBV19 | TGTGCCAGTAGTTGGTCCGGCGGCTTCCAAGAGACCCAGTACTTC | CASSWSGGFQETQYF
15 | . | TRBJ1-5 | . | TRBV6-5 | TGTGCCAGCAGCCCGGTGGGAGGGGACAATCAGCCCCAGCATTTT | CASSPVGGDNQPQHF
14 | once | TRBJ1-2 | . | TRBV4-2 | TGTGCCAGCAGCCAAGGGGCAGAGAACTATGGCTACACCTTC | CASSQGAENYGYTF
12 | . | TRBJ1-1 | . | TRBV28 | TGTGCCAGCTGGGTCAGGGGACGTGAAGCTTTCTTT | CASWVRGREAFF
13 | . | TRBJ2-7 | . | TRBV5-1 | TGCGCCAGCAGCCCCTCCCGCCCCTATGAGCAGTACTTC | CASSPSRPYEQYF
16 | . | TRBJ1-6 | . | TRBV28 | TGTGCCAGCATCACGACGGGTAGGACAGTAAATTCACCCCTCCACTTT | CASITTGRTVNSPLHF
21 | . | TRBJ2-3 | TRBD2 | TRBV5-1 | TGCGCCAGCAGCTTGGCCCTACTAGCGGGAGGGTCCATCCCTAGCACAGATACGCAGTATTTT | CASSLALLAGGSIPSTDTQYF
15 | . | TRBJ2-7 | TRBD1 | TRBV25-1 | TGTGCCAGCAGTCCCTCGGGGACAGGGGCCTACGAGCAGTACTTC | CASSPSGTGAYEQYF
13 | . | TRBJ1-2 | . | TRBV30 | TGTGCCTGGTGCGCCTACGGCGGCTATGGCTACACCTTC | CAWCAYGGYGYTF
15 | . | TRBJ2-3 | TRBD1 | TRBV2 | TGTGCCAGCAGCCTGGGACAGGGGGGAGCAGATACGCAGTATTTT | CASSLGQGGADTQYF
12 | . | TRBJ2-5 | . | TRBV7-3 | TGTGCCAGCAGCTTACAGGGAGAGACCCAGTACTTC | CASSLQGETQYF
16 | . | TRBJ2-6 | . | TRBV10-3 | TGTGCCACAAGGGGAATTGCGATCTCTGGGGCCAACGTCCTGACTTTC | CATRGIAISGANVLTF
13 | few | TRBJ2-5 | . | TRBV7-8 | TGTGCCAGCAGCTTACGGGGGCAAGAGACCCAGTACTTC | CASSLRGQETQYF
14 | once | TRBJ2-1 | TRBD1 | TRBV27 | TGTGCCAGCAGGGGGACAGGGGGGTCTAATGAGCAGTTCTTC | CASRGTGGSNEQFF
15 | once | TRBJ1-4 | . | TRBV7-2 | TGTGCCAGCAGCTCTTCTCTGGGGGGAGGTGAAAAACTGTTTTTT | CASSSSLGGGEKLFF
15 | . | TRBJ1-4 | . | TRBV18 | TGTGCCAGCTCCTTCACGGGGAGCCCGCCCGAAAAACTGTTTTTT | CASSFTGSPPEKLFF
13 | . | TRBJ1-2 | . | TRBV7-2 | TGTGCCAGCAGCTTGCACACCCGCTATGGCTACACCTTC | CASSLHTRYGYTF
13 | . | TRBJ1-2 | TRBD1 | TRBV5-4 | TGTGCCAGCAGCTTACAGGGGGCGCGTGGCTACACCTTC | CASSLQGARGYTF
14 | . | TRBJ1-1 | . | TRBV9 | TGTGCCAGCAGCGTAGGACACCAGAACACTGAAGCTTTCTTT | CASSVGHQNTEAFF
16 | once | TRBJ2-7 | TRBD2 | TRBV7-2 | TGTGCCAGCAGTCCCCGGGCAAGCGGGGGAACCTACGAGCAGTACTTC | CASSPRASGGTYEQYF
19 | . | TRBJ2-3 | TRBD2 | TRBV7-2 | TGTGCCAGCAGCTTCTCCGGGACTAGCGGGAGGGCCAGGGCAGATACGCAGTATTTT | CASSFSGTSGRARADTQYF
16 | . | TRBJ2-1 | TRBD2 | TRBV15 | TGTGCCACCAGCAGCGAAAGCGGGAGGGAATACAATGAGCAGTTCTTC | CATSSESGREYNEQFF
12 | . | TRBJ2-3 | . | TRBV7-2 | TGTGCCAGCAGCCGACTAGTTGGTACGCAGTATTTT | CASSRLVGTQYF
15 | . | TRBJ1-1 | . | TRBV2 | TGTGCCAGCAGCGTACATAACGACGGGAGCACTGAAGCTTTCTTT | CASSVHNDGSTEAFF
15 | . | TRBJ2-1 | . | TRBV9 | TGTGCCAGCAGCGTAGGGAGGGCGGGACTTAGTGAGCAGTTCTTC | CASSVGRAGLSEQFF
17 | . | TRBJ1-3 | . | TRBV3-1/TRBV3-2 | TGTGCCAGCAGCCCAAGGGGGGGCGAGGTCTCTGGAAACACCATATATTTT | CASSPRGGEVSGNTIYF